Reported below is one T cell receptor (beta chain). Its antigen remains unidentified. Amplification used 60 Vbeta primers and 13 Jbeta primers. Produced via immunoSEQ multiplex PCR; TCRdb's table is partial and in-frame only. This table has roughly 180,000 clones, about 10% appearing once. The data stem from a study of cytomegalovirus exposure and HLA in healthy donors. This CDR3 region has 15 residues. V lost 9 bases and J 4 bases, leaving 22 bases between the germline ends. Germline-derived CDR1 and CDR2 are SNHLY and FYNNEI. Points from the study as a whole: The likely explanation for a cluster of highly shared sequence variants was sequencing artifact. The majority of TCR sequences were rare, yet some public TCRs appeared in many donors. In a later analysis, TCR beta V- and J-gene trimming was associated with a missense DCLRE1C variant.

The donors gave bone marrow, and they were healthy. Specimen: PBMCs. This rearrangement joins TRBV2 to TRBJ2-7; tentatively, D is TRBD2 (6 bases). The receptor comes from a woman in her twenties or thirties in good health and CMV-seropositive. CDR3 sequence (DNA): TGTGCCAGTCTAGTCCTAGGGAGGAATGGATACGAGCAGTACTTC. Residues: CASLVLGRNGYEQYF.